This record covers a single TCR beta chain. A sample-barcoded 5' primer and a J-beta primer mix were used in a second PCR of roughly 7 to 11 cycles. MiXCR, run by TCRdb on the 5' RACE reads, gives a single entry per CDR3 protein. Among about 1,500,000 distinct CDR3 sequences listed, roughly 45% were seen once. These data come from a study of blood T cells in healthy people across ages. Sequenced input: blood. The sequence derives from a woman aged 18-35 years in good health.

The CDR3 is CASSADRGDTGELFF. The CDR3, as DNA: TGTGCCAGCAGTGCGGACAGGGGGGACACCGGGGAGCTGTTTTTT. The J gene is TRBJ2-2, the V gene TRBV2; 10 bases align to TRBD1. V was pared by 4 bases and J by 3 bases, with 2 bases of the junction left unmatched. CDR3 size: 15 residues. Germline values: CDR1 SNHLY, CDR2 FYNNEI.